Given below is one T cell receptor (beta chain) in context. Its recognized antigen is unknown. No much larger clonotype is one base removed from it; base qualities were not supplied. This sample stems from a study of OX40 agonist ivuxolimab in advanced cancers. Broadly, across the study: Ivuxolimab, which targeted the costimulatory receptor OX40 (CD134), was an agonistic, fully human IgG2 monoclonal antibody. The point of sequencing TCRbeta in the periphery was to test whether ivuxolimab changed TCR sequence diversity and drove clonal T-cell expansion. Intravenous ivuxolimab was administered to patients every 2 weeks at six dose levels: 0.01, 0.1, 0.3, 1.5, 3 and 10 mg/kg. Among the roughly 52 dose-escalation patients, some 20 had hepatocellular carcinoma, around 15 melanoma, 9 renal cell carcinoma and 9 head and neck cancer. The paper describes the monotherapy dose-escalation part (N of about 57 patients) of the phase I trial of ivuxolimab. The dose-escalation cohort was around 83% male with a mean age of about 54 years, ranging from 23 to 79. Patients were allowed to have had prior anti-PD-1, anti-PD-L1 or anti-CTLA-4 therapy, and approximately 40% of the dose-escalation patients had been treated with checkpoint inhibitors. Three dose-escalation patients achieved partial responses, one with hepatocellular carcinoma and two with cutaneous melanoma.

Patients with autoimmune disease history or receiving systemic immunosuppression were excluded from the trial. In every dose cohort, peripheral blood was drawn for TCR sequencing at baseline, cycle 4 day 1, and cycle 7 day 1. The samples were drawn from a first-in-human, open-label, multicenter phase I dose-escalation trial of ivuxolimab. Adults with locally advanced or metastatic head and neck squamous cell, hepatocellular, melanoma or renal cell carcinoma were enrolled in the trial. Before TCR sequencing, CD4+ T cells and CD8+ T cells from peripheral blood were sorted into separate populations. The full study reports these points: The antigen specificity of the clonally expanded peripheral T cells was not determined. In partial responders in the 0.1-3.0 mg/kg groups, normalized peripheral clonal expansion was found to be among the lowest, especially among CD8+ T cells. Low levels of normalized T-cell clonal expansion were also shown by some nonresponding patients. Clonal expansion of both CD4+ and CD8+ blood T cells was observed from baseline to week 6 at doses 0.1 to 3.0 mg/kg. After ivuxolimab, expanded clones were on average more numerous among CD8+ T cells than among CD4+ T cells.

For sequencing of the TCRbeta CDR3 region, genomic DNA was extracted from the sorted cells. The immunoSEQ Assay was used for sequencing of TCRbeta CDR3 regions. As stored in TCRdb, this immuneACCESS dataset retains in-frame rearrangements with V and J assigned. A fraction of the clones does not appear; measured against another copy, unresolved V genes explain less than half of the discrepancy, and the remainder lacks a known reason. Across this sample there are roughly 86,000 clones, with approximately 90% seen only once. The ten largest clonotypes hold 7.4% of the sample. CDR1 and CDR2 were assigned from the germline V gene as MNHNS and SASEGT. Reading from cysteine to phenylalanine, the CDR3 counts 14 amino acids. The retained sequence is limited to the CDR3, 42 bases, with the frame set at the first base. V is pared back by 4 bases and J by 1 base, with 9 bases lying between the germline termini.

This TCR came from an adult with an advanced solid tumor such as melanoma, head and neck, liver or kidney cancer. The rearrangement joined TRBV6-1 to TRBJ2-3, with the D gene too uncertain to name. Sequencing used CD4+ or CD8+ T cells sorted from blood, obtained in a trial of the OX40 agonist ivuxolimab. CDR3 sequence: CASSASIGTDTQYF. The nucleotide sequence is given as TGTGCCAGCAGTGCTTCGATAGGCACAGATACGCAGTATTTT.